Each of the 15 T cell receptor beta chains below was sequenced from the same sample in a study of ipilimumab plus nivolumab after autologous stem cell transplantation. Sequencing was performed with immunoSEQ multiplex PCR; in TCRdb, only in-frame clones are kept and a portion is missing. This sample carries 17,000 or so clones, around 68% of them seen once, and the ten largest clones take about a fifth. The starting material was PBMCs, obtained in a trial of ipilimumab plus nivolumab as post-transplant consolidation. These receptor sequences come from a male donor with diffuse large B-cell lymphoma.

V usage is TRBV5-1 and J usage is TRBJ1-1; TRBD1 is a possible D gene (6 bases). V lost 4 bases, J lost 7 bases, and 11 bases lay in between. The CDR3 runs to 12 residues. CDR1 is SGHRS, CDR2 YFSETQ, per germline. CDR3 loop: CASSPDRFEAFF. The CDR3 DNA reads as TGCGCCAGCAGCCCAGACAGGTTTGAAGCTTTCTTT.

The chain recombines TRBV14 with TRBJ2-4, with 8 bases lining up with TRBD1. This CDR3 is 13 amino acids long. Losses at the gene ends were 1 base for V and 9 bases for J; bases not matched to a gene: 2. The germline gives CDR1 SGHDN, CDR2 FVKESK. CDR3 loop: CASSQGTGSIQYF. The CDR3 nucleotides are TGTGCCAGCAGCCAAGGGACAGGGTCCATTCAGTACTTC.

The chain carries TRBV5-1 and TRBJ2-1; 9 bases fit TRBD2. CDR3 length: 16 residues. Germline V gene sequence: CDR1 SGHRS, CDR2 YFSETQ. Trimming removed 0 bases from V and 2 bases from J; junction bases left unmatched: 3. CDR3 sequence (DNA): TGCGCCAGCAGCTTGGCGGGCGGGGGGGCCTACAATGAGCAGTTCTTC. Translation: CASSLAGGGAYNEQFF.

This chain connects TRBV11-3 to TRBJ2-7; 9 bases align to TRBD1. This CDR3 comprises 16 residues. Germline CDR1 is SGHNT and CDR2 is YENEEA. V shed 0 bases, J shed 4 bases, and the junction held 7 bases outside the gene matches. The CDR3 bases are TGTGCCAGCAGCTTAGATCTCACAGGGGGCTTTTACGAGCAGTACTTC. Its protein product is CASSLDLTGGFYEQYF. Drawing the rest from reference TRBV11-3 and TRBJ2-7, the complete variable domain is EAGVVQSPRYKIIEKKQPVAFWCNPISGHNTLYWYLQNLGQGPELLIRYENEEAVDDSQLPKDRFSAERLKGVDSTLKIQPAELGDSAVYLCASSLDLTGGFYEQYFGPGTRLTVT.

Here the CDR3 DNA reads TGCGCCAGCAGCAAGTGGACAGGGGAGAACGTCCTGACTTTC. Protein product: CASSKWTGENVLTF. The chain combines TRBV5-1 with TRBJ2-6, with TRBD1 matching over 9 bases. Germline loops: CDR1 SGHRS, CDR2 YFSETQ. The V segment lost 4 bases and the J segment 10 bases; nucleotides outside the gene matches: 6. CDR3 length equals 14 residues.

The chain has TRBV15 and TRBJ1-3; no firm D call. Germline V gene sequence: CDR1 LNHNV, CDR2 YYDKDF (reference sequence). CDR3 length: 13 residues. V was clipped by 0 bases and J by 3 bases, with 3 bases between them. This CDR3 reads CATSRDRGNTIYF. The CDR3, as DNA: TGTGCCACCAGCAGAGATCGTGGAAACACCATATATTTT.

CDR3 residues: CASSQGGSRDRVREQFF. The CDR3 DNA follows: TGTGCCAGCAGCCAAGGGGGGTCCCGTGACAGGGTCCGAGAGCAGTTCTTC. The genes are TRBV4-2 and TRBJ2-1, with 7 bases identical to TRBD1. The CDR3 loop spans 17 amino acids. CDR1 is LGHNA, CDR2 YNFKEQ, per germline. Trimming at V came to 1 base and at J to 10 bases, leaving 16 bases not matched to a gene.

This clone has just one count. Written as DNA, the CDR3 is TGTGCCAGCAGTTTAACAGTGAACACTGAAGCTTTCTTT. Its protein is CASSLTVNTEAFF. This sequence joins TRBV27 and TRBJ1-1, with D uncertain. The CDR3 has 13 residues. Germline loops: CDR1 MNHEY, CDR2 SMNVEV (reference sequence). The V end was cut by 2 bases, the J end by 0 bases, with 4 bases between.

The chain uses TRBV7-2 and TRBJ1-2; 7 bases match TRBD1. After removal of 4 bases from V and 7 bases from J, the junction contained 15 bases not matched to a gene. The CDR3 has 16 amino acids. Germline V gene data show CDR1 as SGHTA and CDR2 as FQGNSA. Here the CDR3 DNA reads TGTGCCAGCAGCTGGGAAGGGGGCAGGTTCTTGGGTGGCTACACCTTC. Its translation is CASSWEGGRFLGGYTF.

The chain joins TRBV7-3 to TRBJ2-1; weak D call: TRBD2 (6 bases). Germline CDR1 is SGHTA and CDR2 is FQGTGA. Trimming left V 5 bases short and J 6 bases short, with 14 bases between. CDR3 length equals 14 residues. CDR3 sequence: CASSGPGLPNEQFF. The DNA for the CDR3 is TGTGCCAGCAGCGGACCGGGACTGCCCAATGAGCAGTTCTTC.

This clone is labeled medium-sized. This rearrangement joins TRBV7-9 to TRBJ1-3; D may be TRBD1 (5 bases). The CDR3 totals 15 residues. Germline V CDR1 and CDR2: SEHNR, FQNEAQ (reference sequence). Trimming removed 0 bases at V and 2 bases at J, with 8 bases between. CDR3 residues: CASSLAGATGNTIYF. CDR3 nucleotide sequence: TGTGCCAGCAGCTTAGCAGGGGCTACTGGAAACACCATATATTTT.

The V and J genes are TRBV2 and TRBJ1-2, with 7 bases identical to TRBD1. CDR3 length equals 14 residues. Germline V gene lookup returns CDR1 SNHLY and CDR2 FYNNEI. Germline trimming cut 4 bases from V and 3 bases from J; bases unmatched to any gene: 5. The CDR3 sequence: CASSGNRGDYGYTF. The CDR3 nucleotides are TGTGCCAGCAGTGGGAACAGGGGTGACTATGGCTACACCTTC.

This sequence joins TRBV11-2 and TRBJ2-5; no firm D call. Trimming pared 4 bases from V and 5 bases from J, leaving 8 bases between. The CDR3 runs 12 residues. CDR1 SGHAT and CDR2 FQNNGV come from the germline V gene. The CDR3 DNA sequence: TGTGCCAGCAGCTCCTGGGCCGAGACCCAGTACTTC. Its protein is CASSSWAETQYF.

V gene TRBV5-4 combines with J gene TRBJ2-1; no firm D call. V gave up 2 bases and J gave up 7 bases, with 13 bases separating them. CDR1 and CDR2 (germline): SGHNT, YYREEE (reference sequence). This CDR3 region has 14 residues. CDR3 nucleotide sequence: TGTGCCAGCAGCTTAAGGTCGGCTTCTAATGAGCAGTTCTTC. Encoded protein: CASSLRSASNEQFF.

This clone was seen a single time. The V call is TRBV5-1, the J call TRBJ1-3; D is possibly TRBD1 (6 bases). Trimming removed 0 bases at V and 0 bases at J, with 7 bases between. CDR1 and CDR2 (germline): SGHRS, YFSETQ. CDR3 length equals 15 residues. The CDR3 DNA reads TGCGCCAGCAGCTTGGGGGACATCTCTGGAAACACCATATATTTT. Its translation: CASSLGDISGNTIYF.